One sample yielded the 26 T cell receptor beta chains listed below, sequenced in a study of cytomegalovirus exposure and HLA in healthy donors. The PCR was carried out with 60 Vbeta primers and 13 Jbeta primers. The data were produced by immunoSEQ multiplex PCR, yet TCRdb's version contains in-frame clones alone and is incomplete. The table includes 100,000 or so clones, nearly 85% detected once. The sample taken for sequencing was PBMCs. The receptors shown here come from a man younger than 35 in good health and CMV-seronegative.

DNA of the CDR3: TGTGCCAGCGCCGAAGGGGGCCCCGGCAGCCAGTTCTTC. Translation gives CASAEGGPGSQFF. The rearrangement joins TRBV28 to TRBJ2-1; 7 positions match TRBD1. The ends lost 8 bases at V and 13 bases at J; junction bases unmatched: 14. CDR1 MDHEN and CDR2 SYDVKM come from the germline V gene. The CDR3 is 13 amino acids.

The chain recombines TRBV7-2 with TRBJ1-4, with 8 bases matching TRBD1. Germline lookup yields CDR1 SGHTA and CDR2 FQGNSA. This CDR3 has 14 amino acids. Trimming removed 5 bases from V and 7 bases from J; junction bases left unmatched: 6. The CDR3 is CASSLGQGSEKLFF. DNA for the CDR3: TGTGCCAGCAGCCTCGGACAGGGATCTGAAAAACTGTTTTTT.

This chain joins TRBV7-9 and TRBJ1-4, with a tentative D call TRBD1 (5 bases). The CDR3 length is 16 residues. From germline, CDR1 is SEHNR and CDR2 FQNEAQ (reference sequence). With 1 base removed from V and 6 bases from J, the gap between germline ends came to 15 bases. Written as DNA, the CDR3 is TGTGCCAGCAGCTTAGATATCTCAGGGCTCCATGAAAAACTGTTTTTT. Its protein product is CASSLDISGLHEKLFF.

The V gene is TRBV5-4, the J gene TRBJ2-7, with D perhaps matching TRBD1 (5 bases). Germline values: CDR1 SGHNT, CDR2 YYREEE (reference sequence). V lost 4 bases, J lost 0 bases, and 8 bases lay in between. The CDR3 consists of 13 residues. The CDR3 DNA is TGTGCCAGCAGCCCCGACAGCTCCTACGAGCAGTACTTC. Protein product: CASSPDSSYEQYF.

The V and J genes are TRBV2 and TRBJ2-5; 7 bases fit TRBD2. The CDR3 runs to 14 residues. The germline V gene has CDR1 SNHLY and CDR2 FYNNEI. V shed 3 bases and J 5 bases; nucleotides not matched to a gene: 6. The CDR3 nucleotides are TGTGCCAGCAGTGACTGGGACGGGAGGGAGACCCAGTACTTC. It is translated as CASSDWDGRETQYF.

This clone has just one count. The chain couples TRBV27 to TRBJ1-1, with TRBD1 matching 11 bases. J was trimmed by 3 bases and V by 6 bases; bases with no gene match: 6. This CDR3 spans 15 amino acids. From germline, CDR1 is MNHEY and CDR2 SMNVEV (reference sequence). Here the CDR3 reads CASRPDRGPDTEAFF. Here the CDR3 DNA reads TGTGCCAGCAGACCGGACAGGGGGCCGGACACTGAAGCTTTCTTT.

The rearrangement uses TRBV7-3 and TRBJ2-7, with D possibly TRBD2 on 5 matching bases. Germline V gene lookup returns CDR1 SGHTA and CDR2 FQGTGA. CDR3 length: 13 amino acids. V was trimmed by 5 bases and J by 7 bases, leaving 15 bases between them. The CDR3 DNA sequence: TGTGCCAGCAGCCGAGCCGGCGGGTTAGAGCAGTACTTC. Translated, it gives CASSRAGGLEQYF.

The V gene is TRBV10-3, the J gene TRBJ2-5, with D tentatively TRBD2 (6 bases). Germline V gene lookup returns CDR1 ENHRY and CDR2 SYGVKD. The CDR3 has 16 residues. V was pared by 8 bases and J by 3 bases, with 22 bases between. The CDR3 here is CAIAQSRTNQEETQYF. For the CDR3, the DNA is TGTGCCATCGCACAAAGCCGGACTAACCAAGAAGAGACCCAGTACTTC.

The J gene is TRBJ2-7, the V gene TRBV18; 8 bases are shared with TRBD1. Germline V lookup: CDR1 KGHSH, CDR2 LQKENI. CDR3 length: 16 residues. With V trimmed by 3 bases and J by 7 bases, 14 bases remained unmatched. The CDR3 sequence: CASSPMDRAYRWEQYF. DNA for the CDR3: TGTGCCAGCTCACCGATGGACAGGGCATACCGTTGGGAGCAGTACTTC.

The rearrangement joins TRBV7-2 to TRBJ2-5; D uncertain. Germline loops: CDR1 SGHTA, CDR2 FQGNSA. The CDR3 runs to 13 residues. V lost 1 base to trimming and J lost 2 bases, with 5 bases between them. The CDR3 sequence is CASSLGLQETQYF. The CDR3 DNA follows: TGTGCCAGCAGCTTAGGCCTACAAGAGACCCAGTACTTC.

Only one count was recorded for this clone. The chain joins TRBV10-3 to TRBJ2-5; D gene unclear. The V and J ends lost 0 bases and 5 bases respectively, with 13 bases between them. Per the germline V gene, CDR1 is ENHRY and CDR2 is SYGVKD. CDR3 size: 15 residues. The CDR3 loop is CAISESGRKHETQYF. CDR3 coding DNA: TGTGCCATCAGTGAGTCCGGCAGGAAACATGAGACCCAGTACTTC.

The chain employs TRBV6-4 and TRBJ1-1, with 7 bases identical to TRBD1. Trimming took 6 bases from V and 3 from J; bases not matched to a gene: 7. CDR1 MRHNA and CDR2 SNTAGT come from the germline V gene. The CDR3 runs to 14 residues. This CDR3 is CASSPDRSDTEAFF. The DNA for the CDR3 is TGTGCCAGCAGCCCGGACAGGTCTGACACTGAAGCTTTCTTT.

The rearrangement links TRBV11-3 to TRBJ1-1, with D unclear. The germline V gene has CDR1 SGHNT and CDR2 YENEEA. The CDR3 runs 12 residues. The ends were cut back, 3 bases at V and 4 bases at J, with 6 bases in the middle. The CDR3 nucleotides read TGTGCCAGCAGCTTCGAGGGCACTGAAGCTTTCTTT. This gives the protein CASSFEGTEAFF.

This chain's CDR3 is CASSYVAGLYNEQFF. The CDR3 nucleotides are TGTGCCAGCAGTTACGTGGCAGGGCTATACAATGAGCAGTTCTTC. The V call is TRBV6-6, the J call TRBJ2-1; weak D call: TRBD1 (5 bases). V shed 2 bases and J shed 4 bases, with 12 bases lying between them. CDR1 and CDR2 from the germline V gene are MNHNY and SVGAGI (reference sequence). The CDR3 covers 15 residues.

This chain connects TRBV27 to TRBJ2-7; 14 bases are a match to TRBD2. The CDR3 spans 15 residues. Germline values: CDR1 MNHEY, CDR2 SMNVEV (reference sequence). Trimming at V came to 8 bases and at J to 4 bases, leaving 7 bases not matched to a gene. As DNA, the CDR3 is TGTGCCAGCCGCGCGGGGACTAGCGGGAGTTACGAGCAGTACTTC. It codes for CASRAGTSGSYEQYF.

The chain couples TRBV7-9 to TRBJ2-1; TRBD1 matches at 7 bases. Per the germline V gene, CDR1 is SEHNR and CDR2 is FQNEAQ (reference sequence). The CDR3 is 16 residues long. V was pared by 5 bases and J by 8 bases, with 15 bases of the junction left unmatched. The CDR3 loop is CASSPPNDRVEDEQFF. DNA of the CDR3: TGTGCCAGCAGCCCACCAAACGACAGGGTGGAGGATGAGCAGTTCTTC. The full variable domain, rest sourced from reference TRBV7-9 and TRBJ2-1, is DTGVSQNPRHKITKRGQNVTFRCDPISEHNRLYWYRQTLGQGPEFLTYFQNEAQLEKSRLLSDRFSAERPKGSFSTLEIQRTEQGDSAMYLCASSPPNDRVEDEQFFGPGTRLTVL.

This chain joins TRBV5-4 and TRBJ2-1, with 7 bases fitting TRBD1. Germline-derived CDR1 and CDR2 are SGHNT and YYREEE (reference sequence). The CDR3 extends over 14 amino acids. With 5 bases clipped from V and 3 bases from J, the junction kept 5 bases outside the gene matches. CDR3: CASSSGTDYNEQFF. Here the CDR3 DNA reads TGTGCCAGCAGTTCCGGGACAGACTACAATGAGCAGTTCTTC.

The chain combines TRBV4-3 with TRBJ2-7; 7 positions agree with TRBD2. Germline V gene data show CDR1 as LGHNA and CDR2 as YSLEER. The CDR3 totals 14 residues. The V segment lost 0 bases and the J segment 11 bases; nucleotides outside the gene matches: 10. CDR3 DNA sequence: TGCGCCAGCAGCCAAGATCCCAGCGGGGCTTTGGAGTACTTC. Encoded protein: CASSQDPSGALEYF.

The V gene is TRBV19, the J gene TRBJ1-5; TRBD1 matches 11 bases. The CDR3 runs 17 residues. The ends lost 4 bases at V and 3 bases at J; junction bases unmatched: 8. Looked up from germline, CDR1 is LNHDA and CDR2 is SQIVND (reference sequence). In nucleotides, the CDR3 is TGTGCCAGTAGTACCCCCTGGGACAGGGGGATCAATCAGCCCCAGCATTTT. This gives the protein CASSTPWDRGINQPQHF. The whole variable domain, filled in from reference TRBV19 and TRBJ1-5, reads DGGITQSPKYLFRKEGQNVTLSCEQNLNHDAMYWYRQDPGQGLRLIYYSQIVNDFQKGDIAEGYSVSREKKESFPLTVTSAQKNPTAFYLCASSTPWDRGINQPQHFGDGTRLSIL.

The gene calls are TRBV7-6 and TRBJ2-7; 7 bases align to TRBD2. The CDR3 has 12 residues. V lost 5 bases, J lost 7 bases, and 5 bases stayed unmatched. Germline CDR1 is SGHVS and CDR2 is FNYEAQ. The CDR3 DNA is TGTGCCAGCAGCCCTACCGGGAGGGAGCAGTACTTC. Its protein is CASSPTGREQYF.

This clone was counted a single time. The chain carries TRBV5-4 and TRBJ1-4; 9 nucleotides agree with TRBD1. The CDR3 totals 15 residues. CDR1 is SGHNT, CDR2 YYREEE, per germline (reference sequence). V lost 4 bases to trimming and J lost 1 base; unmatched junction nucleotides: 2. DNA of the CDR3: TGTGCCAGCAGCATGACAGGGGGAACTAATGAAAAACTGTTTTTT. Translation gives CASSMTGGTNEKLFF.

V is TRBV11-3 and J is TRBJ1-2, with D possibly matching TRBD1 (5 bases). The CDR3 has 12 residues. Germline V gene lookup returns CDR1 SGHNT and CDR2 YENEEA. V was cut by 3 bases and J by 8 bases, with 10 bases left in between. Here the CDR3 DNA reads TGTGCCAGCAGCTTCGGGGACTTGGGCTACACCTTC. The encoded protein is CASSFGDLGYTF.

V gene TRBV6-5 combines with J gene TRBJ2-5; 11 positions match TRBD2. The CDR3 is 15 amino acids. The germline gives CDR1 MNHEY, CDR2 SVGAGI. V trimming: 4 bases; J trimming: 7 bases; junction bases outside the gene matches: 8. DNA for the CDR3: TGTGCCAGCAGTTCCGGGACTAGCGGAGGAACGACCCAGTACTTC. Its protein product is CASSSGTSGGTTQYF.

The chain links TRBV11-2 to TRBJ2-7; 8 bases agree with TRBD2. With V trimmed by 4 bases and J by 1 base, 6 bases remained unmatched. The CDR3 contains 15 residues. The germline CDR1 and CDR2 sequences are SGHAT and FQNNGV. CDR3 coding DNA: TGTGCCAGCAGCTCACTAGCGGACCGTTCCTACGAGCAGTACTTC. The encoded protein is CASSSLADRSYEQYF.

The chain joins TRBV7-2 to TRBJ2-3; 7 bases match TRBD2. The CDR3 has 18 residues. J was trimmed by 6 bases and V by 5 bases; bases with no gene match: 20. Germline-derived CDR1 and CDR2 are SGHTA and FQGNSA. For the CDR3, the DNA is TGTGCCAGCAGCCTCAGGGAGGGGCAGAAAAGCCTGTGGGATACGCAGTATTTT. This translates into CASSLREGQKSLWDTQYF.

This rearrangement joins TRBV10-3 to TRBJ1-2; D unclear. This CDR3 contains 14 residues. Germline V gives CDR1 ENHRY, CDR2 SYGVKD. V was cut by 3 bases and J by 6 bases, with 14 bases left in between. The CDR3 DNA reads as TGTGCCATCAGTGAAAACAGCCTTTACGATGGCTACACCTTC. Protein: CAISENSLYDGYTF.